This T cell receptor beta chain was observed in a study of cytomegalovirus exposure and HLA in healthy donors. Study-level findings and limits: The study recorded some 160 TCR beta chains that were cytomegalovirus-associated.

In the case of this clone: Its cognate antigen is unknown.

Primers for the PCR totalled 60 Vbeta and 13 Jbeta. TCRdb's copy holds only in-frame clones and misses some; the assay was immunoSEQ multiplex PCR. Here the sample spans roughly 200,000 clones, roughly 85% being singletons. V lost 0 bases and J 7 bases, leaving 14 bases between the germline ends. The germline CDR1 and CDR2 sequences are SGHRS and YFSETQ. The CDR3 contains 14 residues. The source of this sequence is a woman aged 25 to 45 in good health and CMV-seropositive. The chain is built from TRBV5-1 and TRBJ2-7; possibly TRBD2 for D (7 bases). Material: PBMCs. The DNA for the CDR3 is TGCGCCAGCAGCTTGGCCCGGGGGGCGGGGGAGCAGTACTTC. Protein sequence: CASSLARGAGEQYF.